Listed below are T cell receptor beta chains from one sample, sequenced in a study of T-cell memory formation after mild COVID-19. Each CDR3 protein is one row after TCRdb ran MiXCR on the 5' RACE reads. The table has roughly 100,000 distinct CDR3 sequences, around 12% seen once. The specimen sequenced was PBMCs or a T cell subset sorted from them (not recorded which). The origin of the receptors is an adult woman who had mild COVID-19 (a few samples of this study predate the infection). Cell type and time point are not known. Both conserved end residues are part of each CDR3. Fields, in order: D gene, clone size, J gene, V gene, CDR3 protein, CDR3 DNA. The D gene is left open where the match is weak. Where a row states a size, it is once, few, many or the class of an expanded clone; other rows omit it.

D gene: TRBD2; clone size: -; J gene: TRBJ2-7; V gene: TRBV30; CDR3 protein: CAWETSGIEEQYF; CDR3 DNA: TGTGCCTGGGAAACTAGCGGGATTGAGGAGCAGTACTTC
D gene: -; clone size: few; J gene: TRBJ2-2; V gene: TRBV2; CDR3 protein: CASTSTVTGELFF; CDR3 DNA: TGTGCCAGCACCTCGACAGTCACCGGGGAGCTGTTTTTT
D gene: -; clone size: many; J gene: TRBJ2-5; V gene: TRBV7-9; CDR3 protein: CASSFASSETQYF; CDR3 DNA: TGTGCCAGCAGCTTCGCGTCTTCGGAGACCCAGTACTTC
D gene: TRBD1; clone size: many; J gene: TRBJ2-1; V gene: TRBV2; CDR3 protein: CASSGGQGIFLF; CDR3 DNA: TGTGCCAGCAGTGGGGGACAGGGTATCTTCCTTTTC
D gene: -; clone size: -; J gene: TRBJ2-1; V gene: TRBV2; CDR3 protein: CASSVYSYNEQFF; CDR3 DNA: TGTGCCAGCAGTGTGTACTCCTACAATGAGCAGTTCTTC
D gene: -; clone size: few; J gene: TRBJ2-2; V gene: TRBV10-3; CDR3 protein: CAISEPGLNTGELFF; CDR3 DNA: TGTGCCATCAGTGAGCCAGGACTTAACACCGGGGAGCTGTTTTTT
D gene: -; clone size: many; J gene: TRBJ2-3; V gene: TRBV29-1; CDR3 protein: CSVDGTPTDTQYF; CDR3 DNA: TGCAGCGTTGACGGAACGCCCACAGATACGCAGTATTTT
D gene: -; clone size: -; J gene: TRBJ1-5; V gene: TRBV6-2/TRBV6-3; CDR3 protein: CASSSGLLNQPQHF; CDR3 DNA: TGTGCCAGCAGTTCCGGACTGCTCAATCAGCCCCAGCATTTT
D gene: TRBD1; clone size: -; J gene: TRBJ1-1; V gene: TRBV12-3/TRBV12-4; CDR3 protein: CASNAPADRGEGETEAFF; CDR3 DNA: TGTGCCAGCAATGCACCCGCGGACAGGGGGGAGGGAGAAACTGAAGCTTTCTTT
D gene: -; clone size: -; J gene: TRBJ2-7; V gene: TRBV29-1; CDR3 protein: CSVQEGYYEQYF; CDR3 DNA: TGCAGCGTTCAGGAGGGATACTACGAGCAGTACTTC
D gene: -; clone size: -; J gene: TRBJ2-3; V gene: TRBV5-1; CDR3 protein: CASSSGVTDTQYF; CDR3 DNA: TGCGCCAGCAGCTCCGGGGTAACAGATACGCAGTATTTT
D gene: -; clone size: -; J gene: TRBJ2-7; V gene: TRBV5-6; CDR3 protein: CASSLADNRLDEQYF; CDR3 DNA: TGTGCCAGCAGCTTGGCAGACAACCGCCTCGACGAGCAGTACTTC
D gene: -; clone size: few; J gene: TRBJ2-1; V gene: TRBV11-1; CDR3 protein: CASSLVGDNEQFF; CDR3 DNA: TGTGCCAGCAGCTTAGTAGGAGACAATGAGCAGTTCTTC
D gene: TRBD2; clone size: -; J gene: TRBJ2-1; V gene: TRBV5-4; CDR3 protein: CASSPLAGGPLNPEQFF; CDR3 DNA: TGTGCCAGCAGCCCTCTAGCGGGGGGCCCCCTTAATCCTGAGCAGTTCTTC
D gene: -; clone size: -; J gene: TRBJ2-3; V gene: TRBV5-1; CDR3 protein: CASSLEVPSTDTQYF; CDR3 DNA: TGCGCCAGCAGCTTGGAGGTCCCTAGCACAGATACGCAGTATTTT
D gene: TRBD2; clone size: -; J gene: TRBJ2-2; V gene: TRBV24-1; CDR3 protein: CATSDPTSGRAGELFF; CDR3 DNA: TGTGCCACCAGTGATCCGACTAGCGGGAGGGCCGGGGAGCTGTTTTTT
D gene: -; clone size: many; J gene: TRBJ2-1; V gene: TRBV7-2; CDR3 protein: CASSSLGMNEQFF; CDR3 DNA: TGTGCCAGCAGCTCTTTGGGTATGAATGAGCAGTTCTTC
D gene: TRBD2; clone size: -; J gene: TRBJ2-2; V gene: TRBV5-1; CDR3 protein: CASSLEAGGPELFF; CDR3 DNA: TGCGCCAGCAGCTTGGAAGCGGGGGGGCCGGAGCTGTTTTTT
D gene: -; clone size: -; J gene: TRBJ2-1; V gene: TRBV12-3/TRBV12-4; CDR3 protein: CASGASGYHNEQFF; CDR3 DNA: TGTGCCTCGGGGGCTAGCGGATACCACAATGAGCAGTTCTTC
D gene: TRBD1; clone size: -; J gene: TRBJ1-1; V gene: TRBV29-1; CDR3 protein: CSAVGTGGRTNTEAFF; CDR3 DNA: TGCAGCGCTGTTGGGACAGGGGGTAGGACCAACACTGAAGCTTTCTTT
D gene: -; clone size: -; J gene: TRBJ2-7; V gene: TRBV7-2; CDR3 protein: CASSLFPSYEQYF; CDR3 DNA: TGTGCCAGCAGCTTATTCCCATCCTACGAGCAGTACTTC
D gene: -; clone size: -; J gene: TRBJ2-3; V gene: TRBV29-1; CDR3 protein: CSVVFESTDTQYF; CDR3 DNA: TGCAGCGTTGTGTTCGAGAGCACAGATACGCAGTATTTT